These 15 T cell receptor beta chains originate from one sample sequenced in a study of T cell changes during pregnancy in multiple sclerosis. This table comes from immunoSEQ multiplex PCR, and its TCRdb copy is limited to in-frame clones, with some not included. The sample includes over 20,000 clones, about 90% of them seen just once. The sample consisted of CD4+ T cells from peripheral blood mononuclear cells, taken in the third trimester of pregnancy. These receptors all stem from a female donor in good health, enrolled as a control in a pregnancy study.

The chain links TRBV9 to TRBJ2-5; 10 bases fit TRBD1. After removal of 0 bases from V and 5 bases from J, the junction contained 13 bases not matched to a gene. In germline, CDR1 is SGDLS, CDR2 YYNGEE. The CDR3 is 18 residues long. The CDR3 loop reads CASSVGFLPGQGSETQYF. In DNA, the CDR3 is TGTGCCAGCAGCGTAGGGTTTTTACCGGGACAGGGGTCGGAGACCCAGTACTTC. The complete variable domain, with remaining parts taken from reference TRBV9 and TRBJ2-5, reads DSGVTQTPKHLITATGQRVTLRCSPRSGDLSVYWYQQSLDQGLQFLIQYYNGEERAKGNILERFSAQQFPDLHSELNLSSLELGDSALYFCASSVGFLPGQGSETQYFGPGTRLLVL.

The V call is TRBV23-1, the J call TRBJ2-5; 10 bases are shared with TRBD2. TRBV23-1 is recorded as an ORF, its role being uncertain. This CDR3 contains 15 residues. With 6 bases clipped from V and 5 bases from J, the junction kept 9 bases outside the gene matches. The CDR3 DNA reads as TGCGCCAGCAGGTTGGAGCGGGAGGGGGAGGAGACCCAGTACTTC. This translates into CASRLEREGEETQYF.

This clone appeared once. The same CDR3 is also encoded by other DNA sequences in this sample. CDR3 DNA: TGTGCCAGCAGTGGGACTAGCGGGGGGACCCAGTACTTC. Residues: CASSGTSGGTQYF. The chain joins TRBV2 to TRBJ2-5, with 13 bases matching TRBD2. This CDR3 is built from 13 residues. V trimming: 4 bases; J trimming: 7 bases; junction bases outside the gene matches: 0. Germline V CDR1 and CDR2: SNHLY, FYNNEI.

CDR3 sequence reads: CASGLGSKGQGAQTEAFF. The CDR3, as DNA: TGTGCTAGTGGTTTGGGGTCTAAGGGACAGGGGGCTCAGACTGAAGCTTTCTTT. This rearrangement joins TRBV12-5 to TRBJ1-1, with 12 bases aligning to TRBD1. The CDR3 spans 18 residues. Per germline, CDR1 LGHNT and CDR2 FRNRAP. V was pared by 1 base and J by 5 bases, with 11 bases of the junction left unmatched.

The rearrangement joins TRBV7-9 to TRBJ1-2; D may be TRBD1 (6 bases). Germline loops: CDR1 SEHNR, CDR2 FQNEAQ (reference sequence). Trimming removed 6 bases at V and 3 bases at J, with 17 bases between. This CDR3 is 15 amino acids long. Here the CDR3 reads CASSLGEGGYYGYTF. The CDR3 nucleotides are TGTGCCAGCAGTCTCGGGGAGGGGGGCTACTATGGCTACACCTTC. The whole variable domain, filled in from reference TRBV7-9 and TRBJ1-2, reads DTGVSQNPRHKITKRGQNVTFRCDPISEHNRLYWYRQTLGQGPEFLTYFQNEAQLEKSRLLSDRFSAERPKGSFSTLEIQRTEQGDSAMYLCASSLGEGGYYGYTFGSGTRLTVV.

J is TRBJ2-1 and V is TRBV7-9; 7 bases are a match to TRBD2. Germline V gene lookup returns CDR1 SEHNR and CDR2 FQNEAQ (reference sequence). This CDR3 contains 15 residues. V lost 7 bases and J lost 1; bases outside the gene matches: 7. CDR3 nucleotides: TGTGCCAGCACTCTCGGGGGGAGATCCTACAATGAGCAGTTCTTC. Amino acids: CASTLGGRSYNEQFF.

The V call is TRBV5-4, the J call TRBJ1-4; tentatively, D is TRBD1 (5 bases). This CDR3 has 12 amino acids. Trimming left V 3 bases short and J 13 bases short, with 13 bases between. The germline V gene has CDR1 SGHNT and CDR2 YYREEE (reference sequence). CDR3 sequence reads: CASSYVGGGLFF. DNA for the CDR3: TGTGCCAGCAGCTACGTTGGGGGGGGACTGTTTTTT.

The chain uses TRBV6-5 and TRBJ1-1, with TRBD1 matching over 7 bases. CDR3 length: 14 residues. After removal of 0 bases from V and 4 bases from J, the junction contained 2 bases not matched to a gene. CDR1 and CDR2 from the germline V gene are MNHEY and SVGAGI. The chain's CDR3 is CASSYSTGSTEAFF. CDR3 coding DNA: TGTGCCAGCAGTTACTCGACAGGGAGCACTGAAGCTTTCTTT.

CDR3: CASSFVTGGNEKLFF. CDR3 sequence (DNA): TGTGCCAGCAGCTTCGTGACAGGGGGGAATGAAAAACTGTTTTTT. V gene TRBV7-6 combines with J gene TRBJ1-4; TRBD1 matches 9 bases. This CDR3 comprises 15 residues. Germline values: CDR1 SGHVS, CDR2 FNYEAQ. V trimming: 3 bases; J trimming: 5 bases; junction bases outside the gene matches: 4.

This chain connects TRBV29-1 to TRBJ1-3, with D possibly matching TRBD1 (6 bases). CDR1 and CDR2 (germline): SQVTM, ANQGSEA. Trimming took off 3 bases at V and 2 bases at J, with 11 bases between the two ends. The CDR3 spans 14 residues. CDR3 in amino acids: CSVDQGRTGNTIYF. The CDR3 coding sequence is TGCAGCGTTGATCAGGGGAGAACTGGAAACACCATATATTTT.

J is TRBJ2-7 and V is TRBV28; D unclear. Per the germline V gene, CDR1 is MDHEN and CDR2 is SYDVKM. This CDR3 spans 12 amino acids. V lost 2 bases and J lost 9, with 11 bases in between. CDR3 coding DNA: TGTGCCAGCAGTTTACTAGGCCTCGGGCAGTACTTC. It specifies CASSLLGLGQYF.

This clone has just one count. The chain combines TRBV28 with TRBJ2-7; the D gene is possibly TRBD2 (7 bases). The CDR3 covers 14 residues. V dropped 11 bases and J dropped 5 bases, with 22 bases sitting between them. Germline CDR1 reads MDHEN; CDR2 reads SYDVKM. CDR3 loop: CALGASGASDEQYF. Written as DNA, the CDR3 is TGTGCCCTGGGGGCTAGCGGTGCCAGCGACGAGCAGTACTTC.

J is TRBJ1-6 and V is TRBV5-6; 8 nucleotides match TRBD1. The length of the CDR3 is 15 residues. CDR1 and CDR2 from the germline V gene are SGHDT and YYEEEE. The J segment lost 5 bases and the V segment lost 4 bases, leaving 5 bases of the junction unmatched. CDR3 sequence: CASSPGTGDNSPLHF. CDR3 bases: TGTGCCAGCAGCCCTGGGACAGGCGATAATTCACCCCTCCACTTT. Full variable domain (rest looked up from reference TRBV5-6 and TRBJ1-6): DAGVTQSPTHLIKTRGQQVTLRCSPKSGHDTVSWYQQALGQGPQFIFQYYEEEERQRGNFPDRFSGHQFPNYSSELNVNALLLGDSALYLCASSPGTGDNSPLHFGNGTRLTVT.

The J gene is TRBJ1-5, the V gene TRBV19; a possible D gene is TRBD1 (6 bases). The CDR3 runs to 18 residues. Trimming stripped 1 base from V and 0 bases from J, with 16 bases between. Germline CDR1 and CDR2: LNHDA and SQIVND (reference sequence). The CDR3 DNA sequence: TGTGCCAGTAGTATAGGGCTGTGGACAGCTTATAGCAATCAGCCCCAGCATTTT. Amino acids: CASSIGLWTAYSNQPQHF.

The genes are TRBV7-9 and TRBJ2-2, with a possible D match to TRBD1 (8 bases). CDR1 SEHNR and CDR2 FQNEAQ come from the germline V gene (reference sequence). CDR3 size: 16 residues. The V gene lost 7 bases and the J gene lost 0 bases, with 15 bases spanning the gap. The CDR3 is CASNRGGLANTGELFF. The CDR3 coding sequence is TGTGCCAGCAACAGGGGGGGGCTCGCGAACACCGGGGAGCTGTTTTTT.